The rows below give T cell receptor beta chains drawn from one sample of a study of blood T cell repertoires in COVID-19. Libraries were prepared by immunoSEQ multiplex PCR; TCRdb keeps only in-frame clonotypes and omits some of them. The data contain 250,000 to 300,000 clones, more than 65% of them singletons. Sequenced sample: peripheral blood. Receptors originate from a woman between 18 and 29 years old with acute or convalescent COVID-19. Each CDR3 is given without its conserved first and last residue.

j_gene | v_gene | CDR3aa
TRBJ2-1 | TRBV11-3 | ASSLDSYYNEQF
TRBJ2-7 | TRBV27 | ASRHQTGTASYEQY
TRBJ2-7 | TRBV30 | AWSVLASGGYEQY
TRBJ1-2 | TRBV10-3 | AISLMGQNYGYT
TRBJ1-1 | TRBV27 | ASSFSGTGVTEAF
TRBJ1-1 | TRBV5-1 | ASSIGHRENTEAF
TRBJ2-1 | TRBV27 | ASSSGTSGIEQF
TRBJ2-1 | TRBV5-6 | ASSPTGDNEQF
TRBJ2-7 | TRBV28 | ASSLRELGGEQY
TRBJ2-7 | TRBV19 | ASSKAGGLTYEQY
TRBJ2-7 | TRBV2 | ASTEQGPTYEQY
TRBJ2-1 | TRBV9 | ASSVVGAGARNEQF
TRBJ1-3 | TRBV29-1 | SAGGDRGFGNTIY
TRBJ2-1 | TRBV5-1 | ASSLGLAGASSHEQF
TRBJ2-3 | TRBV10-1 | ASTSGRASDTQY
TRBJ1-4 | TRBV5-1 | ASSLPGGSNEKLF
TRBJ1-2 | TRBV5-6 | ASSLELAYYGYT
TRBJ2-1 | TRBV27 | ASWVSGSSYNEQF
TRBJ1-2 | TRBV7-9 | ASSLPSLYGYT
TRBJ2-7 | TRBV4-3 | ASSQGLAGSYEQY
TRBJ2-6 | TRBV2 | ASGASGTPGANVLT
TRBJ2-7 | TRBV7-2 | ASSWDRVLEQY
TRBJ2-3 | TRBV3-1/TRBV3-2 | ASSQDNTAGGPGSSTDTQY
TRBJ1-5 | TRBV10-3 | AIRGDSYSNQPQH
TRBJ2-4 | TRBV27 | ASSSLPDRKNIQY
TRBJ1-2 | TRBV5-1 | ASSLMQGEGYGYT
TRBJ2-4 | TRBV5-5 | ASSLEGYLAKNIQY